This T cell receptor beta chain was captured in a study of cytomegalovirus exposure and HLA in healthy donors. The CDR3 sequence is 15 residues long. Looked up from germline, CDR1 is GTSNPN and CDR2 is SVGIG (reference sequence). Trimming cost V 5 bases and J 3 bases, with 16 bases left between them. PCR involved 60 Vbeta and 13 Jbeta primers. Some clones are missing from TCRdb's copy, which holds only in-frame ones; the method was immunoSEQ multiplex PCR. The table shows 100,000 to 150,000 clones, with about 85% occurring only once. The TCR comes from a man between 18 and 29 years old in good health and CMV-seropositive. The sample comprised PBMCs. The V and J genes are TRBV30 and TRBJ1-4; a weak D match, TRBD1 (6 bases). As DNA, the CDR3 is TGTGCCTGGGGGACAATGGGGCGGGCTAATGAAAAACTGTTTTTT. It translates to CAWGTMGRANEKLFF. Complete variable domain (other parts from reference TRBV30 and TRBJ1-4): SQTIHQWPATLVQPVGSPLSLECTVEGTSNPNLYWYRQAAGRGLQLLFYSVGIGQISSEVPQNLSASRPQDRQFILSSKKLLLSDSGFYLCAWGTMGRANEKLFFGSGTQLSVL.